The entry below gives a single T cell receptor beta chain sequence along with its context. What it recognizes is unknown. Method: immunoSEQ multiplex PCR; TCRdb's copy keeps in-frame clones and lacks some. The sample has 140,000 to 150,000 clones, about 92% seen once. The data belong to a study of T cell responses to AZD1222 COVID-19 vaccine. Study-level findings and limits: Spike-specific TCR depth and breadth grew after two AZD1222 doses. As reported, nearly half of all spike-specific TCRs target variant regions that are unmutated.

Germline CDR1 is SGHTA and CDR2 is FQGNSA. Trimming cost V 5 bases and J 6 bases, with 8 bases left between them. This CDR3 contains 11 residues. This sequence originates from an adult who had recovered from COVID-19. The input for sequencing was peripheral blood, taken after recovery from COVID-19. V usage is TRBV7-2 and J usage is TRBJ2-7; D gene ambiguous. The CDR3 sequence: CASSPVIEQYF. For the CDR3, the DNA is TGTGCCAGCAGCCCAGTAATCGAGCAGTACTTC.